The sequence of this T cell receptor beta chain was determined in a study of regulatory T cells in long-lasting Graves disease. Study-wide results and caveats: What was studied was peripheral blood only, and not thyroid tissue.

Arm-PCR of CDR3 regions and iRepertoire HTBI primers were used to build TCR beta libraries. Each CDR3 protein gets one entry after TCRdb re-called the multiplex PCR reads with MiXCR. The sample shows 450,000 to 650,000 distinct CDR3 sequences, roughly 15% of them seen only once. As to this clonotype: Its antigen is undetermined.

Time point meaning: newly diagnosed GD, antithyroid drugs for less than 3 months. PBMC-derived RNA was used for the TCR library. Germline V CDR1 and CDR2: DFQATT, SNEGSKA (reference sequence). CDR3 size: 13 residues. The V and J ends lost 3 bases and 3 bases, in that order; junction bases with no gene match: 4. The sample also formed part of further work on T cells in Graves' hyperthyroidism and ophthalmopathy.

Source: peripheral blood mononuclear cells (PBMCs), taken at new diagnosis, from a patient treated with antithyroid drugs. The origin of this receptor is a middle-aged woman with Graves disease. The V call is TRBV20-1, the J call TRBJ1-2; TRBD1 aligns across 7 bases. The CDR3 region has the DNA TGCAGTGCTAGTGAGGGGGCCCACTATGGCTACACCTTC. Translation: CSASEGAHYGYTF.